What follows are 10 T cell receptor beta chains derived from one specimen sequenced in a study of cytomegalovirus exposure and HLA in healthy donors. PCR primers comprised 60 Vbeta and 13 Jbeta primers. Libraries were prepared by immunoSEQ multiplex PCR; TCRdb keeps only in-frame clonotypes and omits some of them. The sample has about 160,000 clones, roughly 77% seen once. The sequenced sample was PBMCs. These receptors were obtained from a man younger than 45 in good health and CMV-seropositive.

Remarks on this clone: Likely a read error: the CDR3 ends without its conserved phenylalanine or tryptophan. CDR3 bases: TGTGCCAGCAGCTTCTGGAGGGGTGAAACTGAAGCTTTCCTT. Translation gives CASSFWRGETEAFL. V and J are TRBV28 and TRBJ1-1; D is perhaps TRBD1 (5 bases). Trimming stripped 6 bases from V and 5 bases from J, with 16 bases between. Germline V lookup: CDR1 MDHEN, CDR2 SYDVKM. The CDR3 contains 14 residues.

The chain uses TRBV19 and TRBJ2-6; D unclear. V lost 3 bases and J lost 2, with 8 bases in between. The germline V gene has CDR1 LNHDA and CDR2 SQIVND (reference sequence). This CDR3 is built from 15 residues. The CDR3 DNA is TGTGCCAGTAGTATTGACATAACTGGGGCCAACGTCCTGACTTTC. Encoded protein: CASSIDITGANVLTF.

V and J are TRBV5-4 and TRBJ2-5, with TRBD1 identical over 7 bases. Germline CDR1 and CDR2: SGHNT and YYREEE (reference sequence). V shed 6 bases and J 0 bases; nucleotides not matched to a gene: 2. The CDR3 loop spans 13 amino acids. The CDR3 bases are TGTGCCAGCACCGGGACAGACCAAGAGACCCAGTACTTC. It translates to CASTGTDQETQYF.

The chain uses TRBV25-1 and TRBJ2-1; D uncertain. Trimming cost V 5 bases and J 2 bases, with 7 bases left between them. Germline-derived CDR1 and CDR2 are MGHDK and SYGVNS. The CDR3 is 13 residues long. The CDR3 nucleotides are TGTGCCAGCAGTTGGGCCACCTACAATGAGCAGTTCTTC. This codes for CASSWATYNEQFF.

CDR3 in DNA: TGCGCCAGCGCCGACCCGGGGATCACCGGGGAGCTGTTTTTT. Translated: CASADPGITGELFF. The chain uses TRBV5-1 and TRBJ2-2; D might be TRBD2 (5 bases). This CDR3 comprises 14 residues. The germline V gene has CDR1 SGHRS and CDR2 YFSETQ. Trimming cost V 7 bases and J 4 bases, with 14 bases left between them. Together with reference TRBV5-1 and TRBJ2-2, the CDR3 gives the full variable domain: KAGVTQTPRYLIKTRGQQVTLSCSPISGHRSVSWYQQTPGQGLQFLFEYFSETQRNKGNFPGRFSGRQFSNSRSEMNVSTLELGDSALYLCASADPGITGELFFGEGSRLTVL.

The V gene is TRBV11-2, the J gene TRBJ1-1, with 7 bases aligning to TRBD1. V was pared by 4 bases and J by 1 base, with 3 bases of the junction left unmatched. Looked up from germline, CDR1 is SGHAT and CDR2 is FQNNGV. This CDR3 spans 14 amino acids. CDR3: CASSSGQSNTEAFF. The CDR3 nucleotides read TGTGCCAGCAGCTCGGGACAGTCGAACACTGAAGCTTTCTTT.

This clone was counted a few times. The chain uses TRBV18 and TRBJ2-5, with TRBD1 matching over 7 bases. V lost 3 bases and J lost 2; bases outside the gene matches: 3. There are 14 residues in the CDR3. Germline lookup yields CDR1 KGHSH and CDR2 LQKENI. The CDR3: CASSPGTAQETQYF. Here the CDR3 DNA reads TGTGCCAGCTCACCCGGGACAGCACAAGAGACCCAGTACTTC.

The V call is TRBV5-1, the J call TRBJ2-3; 9 bases are shared with TRBD2. The CDR3 extends over 14 amino acids. The germline CDR1 and CDR2 sequences are SGHRS and YFSETQ. V gave up 2 bases and J gave up 5 bases; unmatched junction bases: 3. The CDR3 DNA reads as TGCGCCAGCAGCTTTCCGACTAGCGGAGATACGCAGTATTTT. Protein: CASSFPTSGDTQYF. Combining the CDR3 with reference TRBV5-1 and TRBJ2-3 gives the whole variable domain KAGVTQTPRYLIKTRGQQVTLSCSPISGHRSVSWYQQTPGQGLQFLFEYFSETQRNKGNFPGRFSGRQFSNSRSEMNVSTLELGDSALYLCASSFPTSGDTQYFGPGTRLTVL.

As concerns this clone: One junction end does not reproduce the germline sequence, and a read error may be involved. Other DNA sequences in this specimen translate into the identical CDR3. The V call is TRBV5-6, the J call TRBJ1-5; 7 bases line up with TRBD1. The germline V gene has CDR1 SGHDT and CDR2 YYEEEE. The CDR3 totals 14 residues. DNA for the CDR3: TGCGCCAGCAGTACCGGGACAGCAACCCAGCCCCAGCATTTT. As protein: CASSTGTATQPQHF.

V gene TRBV4-1 combines with J gene TRBJ2-7; maybe TRBD1 (6 bases). The CDR3 covers 14 residues. V dropped 1 base and J dropped 4 bases, with 11 bases sitting between them. Germline assignment: CDR1 MGHRA and CDR2 YSYEKL. The DNA of the CDR3 is TGCGCCAGCAGCCAAGTCGGACAGACTTACGAGCAGTACTTC. It encodes CASSQVGQTYEQYF.